This entry is about one TCR beta chain. Its antigen is unidentified. Sequencing relied on a cDNA template that was reverse transcribed from extracted RNA. Generated by immunoSEQ multiplex PCR, the TCRdb table keeps only in-frame clones and is missing some. The repertoire holds about 110,000 clones, with roughly three fifths as singletons. This record belongs to a study of CD8+ T cells in alopecia areata. Study in general: Each of the treated patients was given oral tofacitinib, 5 to 10 mg twice daily, for moderate-to-severe alopecia areata. Affected scalp percentage set treated patients' severity scores. Study-level points and caveats: Clonality exceeded that of normal scalp in lesional scalp, most notably in alopecia totalis/universalis.

The CDR3 spans 18 residues. V was clipped by 3 bases and J by 2 bases; unmatched bases: 10. Germline values: CDR1 SGHTA, CDR2 FQGNSA. Treatment specified: oral pan-JAK inhibitor, 5-10 mg twice daily. The chain combines TRBV7-2 with TRBJ2-2; TRBD1 matches 9 bases. Sequencing was performed on CD8+ T cells sorted from blood, taken at week 24, from a patient treated with tofacitinib. This clonotype originated in a human donor with alopecia areata. DNA for the CDR3: TGTGCCAGCAGCTTGGGACAGGGCGGGTCCTTAAACACCGGGGAGCTGTTTTTT. Amino acid sequence: CASSLGQGGSLNTGELFF.